What follows are 29 T cell receptor beta chains derived from one specimen sequenced in a study of identical twins. TCRdb ran MiXCR on the 5' RACE reads and lists one entry per CDR3 protein. The sample lists roughly 250,000 distinct CDR3 sequences, around 7.6% occurring once. The sample also formed part of further work on yellow fever vaccine responses in identical twins.

Material: CD8+ T cells sorted from blood. The receptors come from a young woman in good health.

This clonotype was seen more than once but under ten times. The chain couples TRBV7-2 to TRBJ1-4; 8 bases match TRBD1. CDR1 and CDR2 from the germline V gene are SGHTA and FQGNSA. CDR3 length equals 15 residues. The ends lost 5 bases at V and 7 bases at J; junction bases unmatched: 9. The CDR3 sequence: CASSTDRGIGEKLFF. In DNA form, the CDR3 reads TGTGCCAGCAGCACCGACAGGGGCATAGGTGAAAAACTGTTTTTT.

This CDR3 is CATGPPGSNYGYTF. As DNA, the CDR3 is TGTGCCACGGGGCCGCCGGGATCTAACTATGGCTACACCTTC. The gene calls are TRBV9 and TRBJ1-2; TRBD1 is a possible D gene (5 bases). Germline CDR1 SGDLS, CDR2 YYNGEE. CDR3 size: 14 residues. Trimming took off 9 bases at V and 0 bases at J, with 15 bases between the two ends.

DNA for the CDR3: TGTGCCAGCAGCAGTGACAGTAACTATGGCTACACCTTC. This encodes CASSSDSNYGYTF. The gene calls are TRBV5-5 and TRBJ1-2, with a possible D match to TRBD1 (5 bases). The germline V gene has CDR1 SGHKS and CDR2 YYEKEE (reference sequence). V lost 4 bases and J lost 1, with 8 bases in between. This CDR3 has 13 residues.

This clonotype occurred a few times. The chain recombines TRBV27 with TRBJ2-1; 12 bases fit TRBD2. CDR1 MNHEY and CDR2 SMNVEV come from the germline V gene (reference sequence). This CDR3 is built from 16 residues. V was pared by 5 bases and J by 4 bases, with 6 bases of the junction left unmatched. CDR3 protein: CASSQTSGGPYNEQFF. The CDR3 DNA is TGTGCCAGCAGTCAGACTAGCGGGGGACCTTACAATGAGCAGTTCTTC.

Ten or more counts support this clonotype. V is TRBV4-1 and J is TRBJ2-4, with TRBD2 as a possible D gene (6 bases). V was shortened by 4 bases and J by 0 bases, with 7 bases between the two germline ends. This CDR3 spans 14 amino acids. Germline V CDR1 and CDR2: MGHRA, YSYEKL. CDR3 coding DNA: TGCGCCAGCAGCCCGGGGGTAGCCAAAAACATTCAGTACTTC. Protein: CASSPGVAKNIQYF.

The chain recombines TRBV2 with TRBJ1-5, with D maybe TRBD1 (6 bases). CDR1 is SNHLY, CDR2 FYNNEI, per germline. Trimming took 5 bases from V and 0 from J, leaving 11 bases between them. The CDR3 spans 15 residues. The CDR3 sequence: CASSMGHYSNQPQHF. The CDR3 DNA is TGTGCCAGCAGTATGGGACATTATAGCAATCAGCCCCAGCATTTT.

This clonotype occurred many times. This chain uses TRBV12-3 or TRBV12-4 with TRBJ2-7; no clear D. V shed 1 base and J shed 0 bases, with 7 bases lying between them. The length of the CDR3 is 14 residues. CDR3 nucleotides: TGTGCCAGCAGTTTAGGGGCCGTCTCCTACGAGCAGTACTTC. Translation gives CASSLGAVSYEQYF.

This rearrangement joins TRBV20-1 to TRBJ2-3; D is possibly TRBD2 (5 bases). V lost 3 bases and J 1 base, leaving 14 bases between the germline ends. CDR1 is DFQATT, CDR2 SNEGSKA, per germline (reference sequence). The CDR3 has 15 amino acids. CDR3 region: CSARGREWGTDTQYF. CDR3 bases: TGCAGTGCTAGGGGCCGGGAATGGGGCACAGATACGCAGTATTTT.

This clonotype was counted at least ten times. This rearrangement joins TRBV5-1 to TRBJ1-1; D gene uncertain. Per the germline V gene, CDR1 is SGHRS and CDR2 is YFSETQ. The length of the CDR3 is 15 residues. V gave up 4 bases and J gave up 0 bases, with 13 bases separating them. In DNA form, the CDR3 reads TGCGCCAGCAGCCAGCCGGAGAAAATGAACACTGAAGCTTTCTTT. This translates into CASSQPEKMNTEAFF. Complete variable domain (other parts from reference TRBV5-1 and TRBJ1-1): KAGVTQTPRYLIKTRGQQVTLSCSPISGHRSVSWYQQTPGQGLQFLFEYFSETQRNKGNFPGRFSGRQFSNSRSEMNVSTLELGDSALYLCASSQPEKMNTEAFFGQGTRLTVV.

This clonotype was observed a handful of times. The chain has TRBV6-5 and TRBJ2-7, with 8 bases lining up with TRBD1. CDR3 length: 15 amino acids. CDR1 MNHEY and CDR2 SVGAGI come from the germline V gene. The V and J ends lost 0 bases and 9 bases, in that order; junction bases with no gene match: 10. The CDR3 here is CASSYSGQGANGQYF. As DNA, the CDR3 is TGTGCCAGCAGTTACTCAGGACAGGGTGCGAACGGGCAGTACTTC.

The sample holds many counts of this clonotype. The rearrangement joins TRBV7-9 to TRBJ2-1; tentatively, D is TRBD1 or TRBD2 (5 bases each). V gave up 8 bases and J gave up 2 bases, with 10 bases separating them. The CDR3 has 13 amino acids. Germline V lookup: CDR1 SEHNR, CDR2 FQNEAQ (reference sequence). The CDR3 nucleotides are TGTGCCAGCGGCCGGGACGCCTACAATGAGCAGTTCTTC. Amino acids: CASGRDAYNEQFF.

In DNA form, the CDR3 reads TGCGCCAGCAGCACGACAACAGGGGATACGCAGTATTTT. This gives the protein CASSTTTGDTQYF. J is TRBJ2-3 and V is TRBV5-1, with D possibly matching TRBD1 (6 bases). CDR1 SGHRS and CDR2 YFSETQ come from the germline V gene. The CDR3 sequence is 13 residues long. Trimming removed 4 bases from V and 6 bases from J, with 12 bases in between.

In this sample, this clonotype turned up many times. V usage is TRBV12-3 or TRBV12-4 and J usage is TRBJ1-5; D is uncertain. CDR3 length equals 14 residues. V was clipped by 6 bases and J by 3 bases, with 12 bases between them. The CDR3 bases are TGTGCCAGCAGGGAAGATGGGGTCAATCAGCCCCAGCATTTT. This encodes CASREDGVNQPQHF.

This clonotype has ten or more counts. The chain joins TRBV5-5 to TRBJ2-7; D unclear. V dropped 4 bases and J dropped 0 bases, with 8 bases sitting between them. The CDR3 is made up of 13 amino acids. Germline V lookup: CDR1 SGHKS, CDR2 YYEKEE (reference sequence). CDR3 sequence: CASSKYGSYEQYV. CDR3 bases: TGTGCCAGCAGCAAGTATGGCTCCTACGAGCAGTACGTC.

The gene calls are TRBV4-1 and TRBJ2-6, with TRBD1 identical over 9 bases. Germline V gene lookup returns CDR1 MGHRA and CDR2 YSYEKL. V shed 6 bases, J shed 2 bases, and the junction held 8 bases outside the gene matches. The CDR3 runs to 17 residues. CDR3 in DNA: TGCGCCAGCAGACAACCGGGACAGGGAGCTGGGGCCAACGTCCTGACTTTC. Its translation is CASRQPGQGAGANVLTF.

V gene TRBV10-3 combines with J gene TRBJ2-3; TRBD2 aligns across 8 bases. Germline-derived CDR1 and CDR2 are ENHRY and SYGVKD. V dropped 3 bases and J dropped 6; count of bases not matched to a gene: 8. The CDR3 has 15 amino acids. CDR3 sequence: CAISDGAGVLDTQYF. CDR3 in DNA: TGTGCCATCAGTGACGGAGCGGGAGTTTTGGATACGCAGTATTTT.

The chain couples TRBV11-2 to TRBJ2-5, with a tentative D call TRBD1 (5 bases). The CDR3 covers 16 residues. V dropped 4 bases and J dropped 3 bases, with 18 bases sitting between them. CDR1 and CDR2 (germline): SGHAT, FQNNGV. The CDR3 DNA is TGTGCCAGCAGCTCCAGGCCCCCTGGGGCTAAAGAGACCCAGTACTTC. This gives the protein CASSSRPPGAKETQYF.

This clonotype has a count of ten or more. CDR3 DNA: TGTGCCAGCAGCCCCATTATGGGGGGCACTGAAGCTTTCTTT. Translating gives CASSPIMGGTEAFF. The chain links TRBV3-1 to TRBJ1-1; D is possibly TRBD1 (5 bases). Trimming stripped 4 bases from V and 4 bases from J, with 13 bases between. Germline V lookup: CDR1 LGHDT, CDR2 YNNKEL (reference sequence). This CDR3 has 14 residues.

The CDR3 nucleotides read TGTGCCAGCAGGGCGGACACTGCCACGAACACTGAAGCTTTCTTT. Its translation is CASRADTATNTEAFF. The genes are TRBV6-4 and TRBJ1-1, with D possibly being TRBD1 (5 bases). Germline CDR1 and CDR2: MRHNA and SNTAGT. V lost 6 bases and J 1 base, leaving 15 bases between the germline ends. The CDR3 is 15 residues long.

In its sample, this clonotype was seen a few times. The J gene is TRBJ2-7, the V gene TRBV5-1, with 8 bases identical to TRBD2. The J segment lost 7 bases and the V segment lost 5 bases, leaving 14 bases of the junction unmatched. The CDR3 totals 15 residues. Germline CDR1 reads SGHRS; CDR2 reads YFSETQ. CDR3 amino acids: CASSVSGSPSGEQYF. In nucleotides, the CDR3 is TGCGCCAGCAGTGTCAGCGGGAGCCCATCGGGGGAGCAGTACTTC.

The chain joins TRBV20-1 to TRBJ2-5; D unresolved. The CDR3 is made up of 18 amino acids. In germline, CDR1 is DFQATT, CDR2 SNEGSKA (reference sequence). As DNA, the CDR3 is TGCAGCGACCCTGGTAGCTGTCCCAGGAAGCGAGGACAAGAGACCCAGTACTTC. This sequence encodes CSDPGSCPRKRGQETQYF.

The chain has TRBV7-3 and TRBJ2-7; 10 bases line up with TRBD1. CDR3 length equals 14 residues. V lost 0 bases to trimming and J lost 5 bases; unmatched junction nucleotides: 1. Germline CDR1 reads SGHTA; CDR2 reads FQGTGA. CDR3 sequence (DNA): TGTGCCAGCAGCTTAACCGGGACAGGGGACGAGCAGTACTTC. Residues: CASSLTGTGDEQYF.

This clonotype turned up a few times. This chain links TRBV19 with TRBJ2-3, with 10 bases identical to TRBD2. The CDR3 extends over 13 amino acids. The trim removed 6 bases at V and 8 bases at J, leaving 5 bases unmatched. Germline CDR1 LNHDA, CDR2 SQIVND (reference sequence). CDR3 coding DNA: TGTGCCAGTAGCCCTAGCGGGGGTGGTACGCAGTATTTT. Its protein is CASSPSGGGTQYF.

The chain joins TRBV19 to TRBJ2-2, with 8 bases lining up with TRBD2. The CDR3 has 13 residues. V shed 8 bases, J shed 7 bases, and the junction held 6 bases outside the gene matches. In germline, CDR1 is LNHDA, CDR2 SQIVND (reference sequence). The CDR3 loop reads CASGAGVGGELFF. As DNA, the CDR3 is TGTGCCAGTGGAGCGGGAGTTGGCGGGGAGCTGTTTTTT.

This clonotype was counted a single time. The V call is TRBV24-1, the J call TRBJ2-3, with D perhaps assigned TRBD1 or TRBD2 (5 bases each). Germline CDR1 is KGHDR and CDR2 is SFDVKD. The CDR3 is made up of 14 amino acids. V lost 6 bases and J lost 0, with 9 bases in between. The CDR3 nucleotides read TGTGCCACCAGTCCGGGACCTAGCACAGATACGCAGTATTTT. Amino acid sequence: CATSPGPSTDTQYF.

This chain joins TRBV6-5 and TRBJ2-1; either TRBD1 or TRBD2 may fit D (5 bases each). The CDR3 spans 17 residues. Trimming took off 0 bases at V and 2 bases at J, with 14 bases between the two ends. CDR1 MNHEY and CDR2 SVGAGI come from the germline V gene. The CDR3 loop is CASSYSKGPEAYNEQFF. The CDR3 DNA is TGTGCCAGCAGTTACTCAAAGGGACCCGAGGCCTACAATGAGCAGTTCTTC.

This clonotype was counted many times. The V gene is TRBV29-1, the J gene TRBJ2-1, with TRBD1 matching 10 bases. CDR1 is SQVTM, CDR2 ANQGSEA, per germline. With 6 bases clipped from V and 3 bases from J, the junction kept 2 bases outside the gene matches. The CDR3 spans 13 residues. The CDR3 DNA is TGCAGCGTGGGGACAGGGGACTACAATGAGCAGTTCTTC. Protein: CSVGTGDYNEQFF.

There are a few counts of this clonotype. This rearrangement joins TRBV4-1 to TRBJ1-5, with D unclear. Trimming removed 3 bases from V and 4 bases from J, with 4 bases in between. Germline lookup yields CDR1 MGHRA and CDR2 YSYEKL. CDR3 size: 12 residues. CDR3 sequence (DNA): TGCGCCAGCAGCCACGAAAATCAGCCCCAGCATTTT. Translated, it gives CASSHENQPQHF.

This clonotype has just a few counts. This chain joins TRBV7-9 and TRBJ2-3; TRBD2 aligns across 13 bases. Germline V gene lookup returns CDR1 SEHNR and CDR2 FQNEAQ (reference sequence). The CDR3 sequence is 17 residues long. Losses at the gene ends were 5 bases for V and 3 bases for J; bases not matched to a gene: 8. CDR3 nucleotides: TGTGCCAGCAGCGCGAACCTGGGACTAGCGGGAACAGATACGCAGTATTTT. Translated, it gives CASSANLGLAGTDTQYF.